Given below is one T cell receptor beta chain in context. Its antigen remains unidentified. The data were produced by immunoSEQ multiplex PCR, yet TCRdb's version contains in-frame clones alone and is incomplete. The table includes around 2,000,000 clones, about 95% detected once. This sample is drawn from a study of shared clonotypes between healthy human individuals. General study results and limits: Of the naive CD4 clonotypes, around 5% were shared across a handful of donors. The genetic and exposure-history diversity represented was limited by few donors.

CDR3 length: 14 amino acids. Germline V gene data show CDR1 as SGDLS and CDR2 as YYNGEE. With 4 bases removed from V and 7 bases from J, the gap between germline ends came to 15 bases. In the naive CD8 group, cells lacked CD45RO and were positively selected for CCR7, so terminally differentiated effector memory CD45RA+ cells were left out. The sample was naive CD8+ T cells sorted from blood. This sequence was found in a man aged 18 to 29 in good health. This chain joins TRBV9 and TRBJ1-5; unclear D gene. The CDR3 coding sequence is TGTGCCAGCAGCCCCGACCTGGGTGGGCAGCCCCAGCATTTT. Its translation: CASSPDLGGQPQHF. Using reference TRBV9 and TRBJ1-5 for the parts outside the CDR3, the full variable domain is DSGVTQTPKHLITATGQRVTLRCSPRSGDLSVYWYQQSLDQGLQFLIQYYNGEERAKGNILERFSAQQFPDLHSELNLSSLELGDSALYFCASSPDLGGQPQHFGDGTRLSIL.